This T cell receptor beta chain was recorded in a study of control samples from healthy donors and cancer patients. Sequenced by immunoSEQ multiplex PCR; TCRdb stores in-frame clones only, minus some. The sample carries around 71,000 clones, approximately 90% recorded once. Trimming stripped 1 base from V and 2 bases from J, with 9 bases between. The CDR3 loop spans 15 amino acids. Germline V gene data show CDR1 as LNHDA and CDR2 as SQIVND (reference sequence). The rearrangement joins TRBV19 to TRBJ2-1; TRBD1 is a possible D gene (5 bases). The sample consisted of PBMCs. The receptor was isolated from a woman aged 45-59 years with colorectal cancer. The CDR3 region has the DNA TGTGCCAGTAGTATAGTACAGGTACCCTACAATGAGCAGTTCTTC. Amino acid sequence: CASSIVQVPYNEQFF.